The 22 T cell receptor beta chains below were found in one sample sequenced in a study of cytomegalovirus exposure and HLA in healthy donors. PCR involved 60 Vbeta and 13 Jbeta primers. The repertoire was sequenced with immunoSEQ multiplex PCR; TCRdb's copy has only in-frame clones and lacks some. The repertoire holds roughly 110,000 clones, with 65% to 75% as singletons. Input material: PBMCs. Source of these receptors: a man younger than 45 in good health and CMV-seropositive.

Turning to this clone: Other DNA sequences within the sample encode an identical CDR3. The chain links TRBV19 to TRBJ1-1; D remains ambiguous. CDR1 is LNHDA and CDR2 is SQIVND in the germline V gene (reference sequence). This CDR3 has 13 amino acids. Trimming removed 5 bases from V and 3 bases from J, with 10 bases in between. The CDR3 DNA follows: TGTGCCAGTAGTGCGACGGGGTACACTGAAGCTTTCTTT. Translated, it gives CASSATGYTEAFF. Supplemented by reference TRBV19 and TRBJ1-1, the full variable domain reads DGGITQSPKYLFRKEGQNVTLSCEQNLNHDAMYWYRQDPGQGLRLIYYSQIVNDFQKGDIAEGYSVSREKKESFPLTVTSAQKNPTAFYLCASSATGYTEAFFGQGTRLTVV.

There are a few counts of this clone. The chain combines TRBV2 with TRBJ1-1, with D uncertain. The length of the CDR3 is 15 residues. V shed 3 bases and J shed 0 bases, with 11 bases lying between them. CDR1 is SNHLY and CDR2 is FYNNEI in the germline V gene. In nucleotides, the CDR3 is TGTGCCAGCAGTGAGAGACACCTAATGAACACTGAAGCTTTCTTT. As protein: CASSERHLMNTEAFF.

The chain recombines TRBV7-3 with TRBJ2-1; 8 bases match TRBD1. Losses at the gene ends were 5 bases for V and 9 bases for J; bases not matched to a gene: 6. CDR1 is SGHTA, CDR2 FQGTGA, per germline. The CDR3 runs to 13 residues. Written as DNA, the CDR3 is TGTGCCAGCAGCCCCCGACAGGGGCGTGAGCAGTTCTTC. Translation gives CASSPRQGREQFF. The whole variable domain, filled in from reference TRBV7-3 and TRBJ2-1, reads GAGVSQTPSNKVTEKGKYVELRCDPISGHTALYWYRQSLGQGPEFLIYFQGTGAADDSGLPNDRFFAVRPEGSVSTLKIQRTERGDSAVYLCASSPRQGREQFFGPGTRLTVL.

This chain uses TRBV11-2 with TRBJ2-7; D remains unclear. Germline-derived CDR1 and CDR2 are SGHAT and FQNNGV. This CDR3 spans 13 amino acids. Trimming pared 0 bases from V and 1 base from J, leaving 4 bases between. The CDR3 loop reads CASSLERSYEQYF. The CDR3 bases are TGTGCCAGCAGCTTAGAGCGGTCCTACGAGCAGTACTTC.

This chain joins TRBV6-1 and TRBJ1-2; D call uncertain. V lost 3 bases to trimming and J lost 4 bases, with 6 bases between them. Germline-derived CDR1 and CDR2 are MNHNS and SASEGT. There are 12 residues in the CDR3. CDR3 bases: TGTGCCAGCAGTGATGACATCTATGGCTACACCTTC. Its translation is CASSDDIYGYTF.

The rearrangement joins TRBV7-9 to TRBJ1-2, with D unclear. The CDR3 contains 12 residues. The germline V gene encodes CDR1 SEHNR and CDR2 FQNEAQ (reference sequence). Trimming pared 3 bases from V and 3 bases from J, leaving 5 bases between. CDR3 in amino acids: CASSFTDYGYTF. CDR3 nucleotide sequence: TGTGCCAGCAGCTTCACAGACTATGGCTACACCTTC.

This clone is a singleton in its sample. The junction departs from germline at one end; a sequencing error may be responsible. CDR3 residues: CSSSSNGQGGYTGELFF. The DNA for the CDR3 is TGTTCCAGCAGCTCCAATGGACAGGGGGGCTACACCGGGGAGCTGTTTTTT. This chain connects TRBV7-9 to TRBJ2-2, with 10 bases lining up with TRBD1. Germline lookup yields CDR1 SEHNR and CDR2 FQNEAQ (reference sequence). The CDR3 contains 17 residues.

V is TRBV9 and J is TRBJ2-7; 8 bases map to TRBD1. CDR1 and CDR2 from the germline V gene are SGDLS and YYNGEE. V shed 1 base, J shed 3 bases, and the junction held 9 bases outside the gene matches. The CDR3 has 16 amino acids. CDR3 sequence: CASSVPPDRGLYEQYF. The CDR3 DNA follows: TGTGCCAGCAGCGTACCGCCTGACAGGGGACTCTACGAGCAGTACTTC.

This chain uses TRBV28 with TRBJ1-1; D call uncertain. This CDR3 has 14 amino acids. Trimming removed 3 bases from V and 0 bases from J, with 8 bases in between. Germline V gene lookup returns CDR1 MDHEN and CDR2 SYDVKM. Here the CDR3 reads CASSFEALNTEAFF. The CDR3 nucleotides read TGTGCCAGCAGTTTTGAGGCTCTGAACACTGAAGCTTTCTTT.

The chain has TRBV28 and TRBJ1-4; 7 bases fit TRBD1. The CDR3 has 16 amino acids. The ends lost 4 bases at V and 7 bases at J; junction bases unmatched: 12. Germline assignment: CDR1 MDHEN and CDR2 SYDVKM. The CDR3 DNA follows: TGTGCCAGCAGTTCACCCCGAAGGGGGCCCAGTGAAAAACTGTTTTTT. This gives the protein CASSSPRRGPSEKLFF.

The rearrangement uses TRBV2 and TRBJ2-7; 11 bases are a match to TRBD1. The CDR3 is 14 amino acids. With 6 bases clipped from V and 7 bases from J, the junction kept 8 bases outside the gene matches. CDR1 is SNHLY, CDR2 FYNNEI, per germline. CDR3 sequence: CASRAGTGGPEQYF. DNA for the CDR3: TGTGCCAGCAGGGCCGGGACAGGGGGTCCAGAGCAGTACTTC.

This clone has just a few counts. The V call is TRBV6-5, the J call TRBJ1-2; D perhaps matches TRBD1 (5 bases). Trimming took off 4 bases at V and 6 bases at J, with 12 bases between the two ends. The CDR3 loop spans 13 amino acids. Per the germline V gene, CDR1 is MNHEY and CDR2 is SVGAGI. CDR3 DNA: TGTGCCAGCAGTTTCAGATCAGGGCATGGCTACACCTTC. Translating it yields CASSFRSGHGYTF.

This clone was recorded many times. The chain recombines TRBV5-6 with TRBJ1-4; D uncertain. The V end lost 0 bases, the J end lost 8 bases, and 14 bases lay between the germline ends. The CDR3 is 15 amino acids. The germline CDR1 and CDR2 sequences are SGHDT and YYEEEE. CDR3: CASSLGASGAEKLFF. The DNA for the CDR3 is TGTGCCAGCAGCTTGGGGGCCTCAGGTGCGGAAAAACTGTTTTTT.

The genes are TRBV5-1 and TRBJ2-7; 7 bases are a match to TRBD2. Germline values: CDR1 SGHRS, CDR2 YFSETQ. CDR3 length: 17 amino acids. V was pared by 3 bases and J by 4 bases, with 16 bases of the junction left unmatched. The CDR3 coding sequence is TGCGCCAGCAGCTGGACCCCCTCCCAGCGGGGACTTTACGAGCAGTACTTC. It translates to CASSWTPSQRGLYEQYF.

J is TRBJ1-6 and V is TRBV9; 10 positions match TRBD1. The CDR3 spans 14 residues. V lost 3 bases and J lost 13; bases outside the gene matches: 7. The germline CDR1 and CDR2 sequences are SGDLS and YYNGEE. The CDR3 loop reads CASSARQGADPLHF. CDR3 sequence (DNA): TGTGCCAGCAGCGCTAGACAGGGGGCGGACCCCCTCCACTTT.

The chain joins TRBV7-9 to TRBJ2-2; TRBD1 matches at 9 bases. CDR1 is SEHNR, CDR2 FQNEAQ, per germline (reference sequence). The CDR3 loop spans 16 amino acids. V was pared by 5 bases and J by 6 bases, with 10 bases of the junction left unmatched. The CDR3 nucleotides are TGTGCCAGCAGCGATCGACAGGGGGGCGACGCCGGGGAGCTGTTTTTT. Protein sequence: CASSDRQGGDAGELFF.

V gene TRBV2 combines with J gene TRBJ1-3; D is undetermined. The CDR3 loop spans 11 amino acids. CDR1 is SNHLY, CDR2 FYNNEI, per germline. V gave up 6 bases and J gave up 3 bases, with 3 bases separating them. DNA for the CDR3: TGTGCCAGCAGGCGTGGAAACACCATATATTTT. Translated: CASRRGNTIYF. The full variable domain, completed using reference TRBV2 and TRBJ1-3, is EPEVTQTPSHQVTQMGQEVILRCVPISNHLYFYWYRQILGQKVEFLVSFYNNEISEKSEIFDDQFSVERPDGSNFTLKIRSTKLEDSAMYFCASRRGNTIYFGEGSWLTVV.

This rearrangement joins TRBV28 to TRBJ1-5; possible D gene TRBD1, 5 bases. The CDR3 has 13 amino acids. The V end was cut by 2 bases, the J end by 6 bases, with 8 bases between. Germline-derived CDR1 and CDR2 are MDHEN and SYDVKM. The chain's CDR3 is CASSLPGGQPQHF. The CDR3 DNA reads as TGTGCCAGCAGTTTACCGGGGGGTCAGCCCCAGCATTTT.

This chain links TRBV6-6 with TRBJ1-2; 8 bases are shared with TRBD1. This CDR3 spans 14 amino acids. V dropped 2 bases and J dropped 4; count of bases not matched to a gene: 3. Germline V gives CDR1 MNHNY, CDR2 SVGAGI (reference sequence). CDR3 protein: CASSYETGGYGYTF. The CDR3 nucleotides read TGTGCCAGCAGTTACGAAACAGGGGGCTATGGCTACACCTTC.

The rearrangement uses TRBV14 and TRBJ2-7; D perhaps matches TRBD1 (6 bases). Trimming shortened V by 1 base and J by 6 bases, and 7 bases separated the two germline ends. This CDR3 contains 12 residues. Germline assignment: CDR1 SGHDN and CDR2 FVKESK. The DNA for the CDR3 is TGTGCCAGCAGCCAAGGACAGGTCGAGCAGTACTTC. Translation gives CASSQGQVEQYF.

This rearrangement joins TRBV29-1 to TRBJ1-2; the D is unclear. The CDR3 extends over 12 amino acids. V gave up 3 bases and J gave up 10 bases, with 15 bases separating them. Germline values: CDR1 SQVTM, CDR2 ANQGSEA. Written as DNA, the CDR3 is TGCAGCGTTGACCCCGGCCACAGTTTCTACACCTTC. This codes for CSVDPGHSFYTF.

This clone was seen a single time. The chain carries TRBV9 and TRBJ2-4, with TRBD1 matching over 8 bases. Germline CDR1 is SGDLS and CDR2 is YYNGEE. The CDR3 runs 13 residues. V trimming: 3 bases; J trimming: 7 bases; junction bases outside the gene matches: 3. The CDR3 reads CASSERTGNIQYF. The CDR3 coding sequence is TGTGCCAGCAGCGAGAGGACAGGGAACATTCAGTACTTC.